The clone carrying this T cell receptor beta chain was recorded a few times. Its antigen is still unknown. TCRdb's copy holds only in-frame clones and misses some; the assay was immunoSEQ multiplex PCR. The repertoire holds millions of clones, with around nine tenths as singletons. Healthy adults negative for HIV, lacking recent acute infections or vaccinations, served as donors. This entry belongs to a study of shared clonotypes between healthy human individuals. Study-wide findings and caveats: Lower generation probabilities were found for non-shared clonotypes than for those shared by all four donors. Around 5% of naive CD4 clonotypes were common to four donors.

The clonotype comes from a man between 18 and 35 years old in good health. Sequenced: naive CD4+ T cells sorted from blood. Subset noted: CD45RA+ positively selected.

This CDR3 is CASSPDRANSPLHF. The DNA of the CDR3 is TGTGCCAGTAGTCCGGACAGGGCTAATTCACCCCTCCACTTT. V gene TRBV19 combines with J gene TRBJ1-6, with 8 bases identical to TRBD1. V lost 5 bases to trimming and J lost 6 bases; unmatched junction nucleotides: 3. The germline V gene encodes CDR1 LNHDA and CDR2 SQIVND (reference sequence). This CDR3 has 14 residues. Based on the CDR3 plus reference TRBV19 and TRBJ1-6, the full variable domain is DGGITQSPKYLFRKEGQNVTLSCEQNLNHDAMYWYRQDPGQGLRLIYYSQIVNDFQKGDIAEGYSVSREKKESFPLTVTSAQKNPTAFYLCASSPDRANSPLHFGNGTRLTVT.